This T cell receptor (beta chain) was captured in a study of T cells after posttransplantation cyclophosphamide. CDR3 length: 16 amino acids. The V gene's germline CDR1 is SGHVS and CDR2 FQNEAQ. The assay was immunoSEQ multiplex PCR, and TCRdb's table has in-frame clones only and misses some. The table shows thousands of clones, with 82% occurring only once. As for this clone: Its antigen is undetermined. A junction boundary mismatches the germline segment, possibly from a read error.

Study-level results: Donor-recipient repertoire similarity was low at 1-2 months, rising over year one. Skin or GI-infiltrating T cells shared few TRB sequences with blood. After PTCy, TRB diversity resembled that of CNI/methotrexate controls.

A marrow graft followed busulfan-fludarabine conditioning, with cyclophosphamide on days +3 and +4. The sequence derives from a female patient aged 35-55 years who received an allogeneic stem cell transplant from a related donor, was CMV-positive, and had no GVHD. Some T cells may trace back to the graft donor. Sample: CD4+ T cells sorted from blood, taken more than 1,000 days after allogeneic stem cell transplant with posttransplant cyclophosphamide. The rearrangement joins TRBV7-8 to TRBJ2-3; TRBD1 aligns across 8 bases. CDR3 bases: TGTGCCAGCAGCTTACTACCAGGGGGCGGCACAAATACGCAGTATTTT. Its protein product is CASSLLPGGGTNTQYF.